One sample yielded the 20 T cell receptor beta chains listed below, sequenced in a study of a mutant IDH1 vaccine in newly diagnosed glioma. These receptors have no known antigen. Some clones are missing from TCRdb's copy, which holds only in-frame ones; the method was immunoSEQ multiplex PCR. Of tens of thousands of clones listed, roughly 81% are singletons. As for time point: week 23, last vaccination. Vaccination used 300 ug of mutant IDH1 20-mer peptide per dose, with topical imiquimod. Sequenced material: PBMCs, taken from a glioma patient whose treatment included an IDH1 peptide vaccine. These receptors were taken from a woman between 40 and 55 years old with glioma. Some clones in this sample may be carry-over from other donors' samples.

In DNA form, the CDR3 reads TGCGCCAGCAGCCGCGGGGTTATCGGGGAGCTGTTTTTT. Protein product: CASSRGVIGELFF. V and J are TRBV10-2 and TRBJ2-2, with D perhaps TRBD2 (6 bases). V dropped 6 bases and J dropped 7 bases, with 12 bases sitting between them. CDR3 length: 13 residues. Germline V lookup: CDR1 WSHSY, CDR2 SAAADI.

CDR3 sequence (DNA): TGTGCCTGGAGGAAGGCGGGCAAGGATGAAAAACTGTTTTTT. It is translated as CAWRKAGKDEKLFF. V gene TRBV30 combines with J gene TRBJ1-4; unclear D gene. The ends were cut back, 3 bases at V and 6 bases at J, with 14 bases in the middle. The CDR3 is 14 amino acids. Germline V lookup: CDR1 GTSNPN, CDR2 SVGIG (reference sequence).

The chain uses TRBV7-8 and TRBJ2-2, with D possibly being TRBD1 or TRBD2 (5 bases each). The V end was cut by 6 bases, the J end by 7 bases, with 6 bases between. This CDR3 contains 11 residues. Germline loops: CDR1 SGHVS, CDR2 FQNEAQ. CDR3: CASSGGGELFF. DNA for the CDR3: TGTGCCAGCAGTGGGGGCGGGGAGCTGTTTTTT.

The V and J genes are TRBV5-6 and TRBJ2-2; 12 nucleotides agree with TRBD2. Germline V gene data show CDR1 as SGHDT and CDR2 as YYEEEE. This CDR3 comprises 16 residues. The ends lost 4 bases at V and 7 bases at J; junction bases unmatched: 8. The CDR3 sequence is CASSLRLAGDIGELFF. The CDR3 bases are TGTGCCAGCAGCCTCCGACTAGCGGGGGATATCGGGGAGCTGTTTTTT.

The V gene is TRBV25-1, the J gene TRBJ1-1; 7 bases are shared with TRBD1. Trimming took 1 base from V and 5 from J; bases not matched to a gene: 10. Per germline, CDR1 MGHDK and CDR2 SYGVNS. The CDR3 sequence is 16 residues long. CDR3 protein: CASSESISNRGTEAFF. Here the CDR3 DNA reads TGTGCCAGCAGTGAATCTATCTCCAACAGGGGAACTGAAGCTTTCTTT. Using reference TRBV25-1 and TRBJ1-1 for the parts outside the CDR3, the full variable domain is EADIYQTPRYLVIGTGKKITLECSQTMGHDKMYWYQQDPGMELHLIHYSYGVNSTEKGDLSSESTVSRIRTEHFPLTLESARPSHTSQYLCASSESISNRGTEAFFGQGTRLTVV.

As regards this clone: One junction end does not reproduce the germline sequence, and a read error may be involved. This rearrangement joins TRBV30 to TRBJ1-4, with 8 bases matching TRBD1. CDR1 GTSNPN and CDR2 SVGIG come from the germline V gene (reference sequence). The CDR3 contains 11 residues. The CDR3 DNA sequence: TGTGCCTGGAGTGCCGGACAGGGTAGGATTTTT. This sequence encodes CAWSAGQGRIF.

The V gene is TRBV21-1, the J gene TRBJ1-1. TRBV21-1 is a documented pseudogene. There are 13 residues in the CDR3. CDR3 in DNA: TGTGCCAGCAGCAAAGGAAGCTCCAAAAAGGCTTTCTTT. The encoded protein is CASSKGSSKKAFF.

The chain carries TRBV25-1 and TRBJ1-1, with no clear D. CDR1 is MGHDK, CDR2 SYGVNS, per germline. This CDR3 comprises 13 residues. With 6 bases removed from V and 0 bases from J, the gap between germline ends came to 8 bases. CDR3 coding DNA: TGTGCCAGCAGGTTTTCAGTGAACACTGAAGCTTTCTTT. Translation: CASRFSVNTEAFF. Using reference TRBV25-1 and TRBJ1-1 for the parts outside the CDR3, the full variable domain is EADIYQTPRYLVIGTGKKITLECSQTMGHDKMYWYQQDPGMELHLIHYSYGVNSTEKGDLSSESTVSRIRTEHFPLTLESARPSHTSQYLCASRFSVNTEAFFGQGTRLTVV.

The CDR3 coding sequence is TGTGCCAGCAGCCTTGGGGGATTGGAAGCGTACGAGCAGTACTTC. Translated, it gives CASSLGGLEAYEQYF. V and J are TRBV11-2 and TRBJ2-7; either TRBD1 or TRBD2 may supply D (5 bases each). The CDR3 runs to 15 residues. The V gene lost 5 bases and the J gene lost 4 bases, with 18 bases spanning the gap. Germline assignment: CDR1 SGHAT and CDR2 FQNNGV. Full variable domain (rest looked up from reference TRBV11-2 and TRBJ2-7): EAGVAQSPRYKIIEKRQSVAFWCNPISGHATLYWYQQILGQGPKLLIQFQNNGVVDDSQLPKDRFSAERLKGVDSTLKIQPAKLEDSAVYLCASSLGGLEAYEQYFGPGTRLTVT.

The chain carries TRBV7-6 and TRBJ2-1, with a tentative D call TRBD1 (5 bases). Germline V CDR1 and CDR2: SGHVS, FNYEAQ. Trimming took 2 bases from V and 5 from J, leaving 13 bases between them. There are 15 residues in the CDR3. DNA of the CDR3: TGTGCCAGCAGCTTAACATCGGACACAAACAATGAGCAGTTCTTC. Encoded protein: CASSLTSDTNNEQFF. Drawing the rest from reference TRBV7-6 and TRBJ2-1, the complete variable domain is GAGVSQSPRYKVTKRGQDVALRCDPISGHVSLYWYRQALGQGPEFLTYFNYEAQQDKSGLPNDRFSAERPEGSISTLTIQRTEQRDSAMYRCASSLTSDTNNEQFFGPGTRLTVL.

J is TRBJ2-1 and V is TRBV11-2; the D is unclear. Trimming pared 1 base from V and 6 bases from J, leaving 7 bases between. This CDR3 region has 13 residues. CDR1 is SGHAT and CDR2 is FQNNGV in the germline V gene. Here the CDR3 DNA reads TGTGCCAGCAGCTTAGTGGGGTCCAATGAGCAGTTCTTC. Encoded protein: CASSLVGSNEQFF.

The V gene is TRBV7-9, the J gene TRBJ1-1; the D is unclear. The CDR3 loop spans 10 amino acids. The germline gives CDR1 SEHNR, CDR2 FQNEAQ (reference sequence). The V gene lost 5 bases and the J gene lost 7 bases, with 5 bases spanning the gap. In DNA form, the CDR3 reads TGTGCCAGCAGCGGGGTTGAAGCTTTCTTT. Protein: CASSGVEAFF.

The V call is TRBV5-1, the J call TRBJ1-1; 8 bases align to TRBD1. Germline CDR1 reads SGHRS; CDR2 reads YFSETQ. The CDR3 totals 15 residues. The junction had 10 bases not matched to a gene; V was cut back by 6 bases and J by 3 bases. The CDR3 coding sequence is TGCGCCAGCACCGAAACAGGGGGAGGGTACACTGAAGCTTTCTTT. This gives the protein CASTETGGGYTEAFF.

The chain couples TRBV10-3 to TRBJ2-5, with 9 bases aligning to TRBD2. CDR3 size: 14 residues. J was trimmed by 3 bases and V by 6 bases; bases with no gene match: 5. Germline values: CDR1 ENHRY, CDR2 SYGVKD. The CDR3 DNA reads as TGTGCCATCAGCTTCCTAGCGGGGAAAGAGACCCAGTACTTC. Its translation is CAISFLAGKETQYF.

The CDR3 nucleotides read TGCGCCAGCAGTTGGGCAGGAGAAGAGACCCAGTACTTC. This gives the protein CASSWAGEETQYF. The rearrangement uses TRBV10-2 and TRBJ2-5; D gene unclear. This CDR3 spans 13 amino acids. Trimming left V 5 bases short and J 3 bases short, with 10 bases between. The germline V gene has CDR1 WSHSY and CDR2 SAAADI.

This clone came up once. This chain links TRBV5-5 with TRBJ2-5; 7 nucleotides align to TRBD2. V was pared by 5 bases and J by 5 bases, with 6 bases of the junction left unmatched. Per germline, CDR1 SGHKS and CDR2 YYEKEE (reference sequence). The CDR3 totals 13 residues. CDR3 sequence: CASRWQGGETQYF. CDR3 sequence (DNA): TGTGCCAGCAGGTGGCAGGGAGGGGAGACCCAGTACTTC. Variable domain in full (rest from reference TRBV5-5 and TRBJ2-5): DAGVTQSPTHLIKTRGQQVTLRCSPISGHKSVSWYQQVLGQGPQFIFQYYEKEERGRGNFPDRFSARQFPNYSSELNVNALLLGDSALYLCASRWQGGETQYFGPGTRLLVL.

The chain combines TRBV18 with TRBJ2-7, with a weak D call TRBD1 (5 bases). In germline, CDR1 is KGHSH, CDR2 LQKENI. The CDR3 sequence is 12 residues long. V was trimmed by 5 bases and J by 3 bases, leaving 8 bases between them. CDR3 in DNA: TGTGCCAGCTCATCTGACAGCTACGAGCAGTACTTC. Its translation: CASSSDSYEQYF.

The CDR3 sequence: CASSLAESYEQYF. CDR3 DNA sequence: TGCGCCAGCAGCTTGGCGGAAAGCTACGAGCAGTACTTC. The chain is built from TRBV5-1 and TRBJ2-7; D gene uncertain. Germline CDR1 is SGHRS and CDR2 is YFSETQ. Trimming cost V 0 bases and J 3 bases, with 7 bases left between them. The CDR3 spans 13 residues. The complete variable domain, with remaining parts taken from reference TRBV5-1 and TRBJ2-7, reads KAGVTQTPRYLIKTRGQQVTLSCSPISGHRSVSWYQQTPGQGLQFLFEYFSETQRNKGNFPGRFSGRQFSNSRSEMNVSTLELGDSALYLCASSLAESYEQYFGPGTRLTVT.

This clone was seen a few times. This chain uses TRBV10-3 with TRBJ2-4, with D perhaps TRBD1 or TRBD2 (6 bases each). The CDR3 contains 18 residues. Germline V gene lookup returns CDR1 ENHRY and CDR2 SYGVKD. V shed 5 bases and J shed 7 bases, with 27 bases lying between them. CDR3 amino acids: CAISPPHRSTQGRNIQYF. The DNA for the CDR3 is TGTGCCATCAGTCCACCTCACCGATCTACCCAGGGGAGGAACATTCAGTACTTC.

V gene TRBV7-6 combines with J gene TRBJ2-7; 9 nucleotides line up with TRBD2. There are 14 residues in the CDR3. V shed 5 bases, J shed 3 bases, and the junction held 5 bases outside the gene matches. The V gene's germline CDR1 is SGHVS and CDR2 FNYEAQ. The CDR3 nucleotides are TGTGCCAGCAGCGCCCTAGCGGGGAGCTACGAGCAGTACTTC. This sequence encodes CASSALAGSYEQYF.